What follows are 16 T cell receptor beta chains derived from one specimen sequenced in a study of cytomegalovirus exposure and HLA in healthy donors. This PCR relied on a set of 60 Vbeta primers and 13 Jbeta primers. Libraries were prepared by immunoSEQ multiplex PCR; TCRdb keeps only in-frame clonotypes and omits some of them. The data contain over 110,000 clones, around 79% of them singletons. Sequenced material: PBMCs. Receptor source: a young man in good health and CMV-seronegative.

The rearrangement links TRBV30 to TRBJ1-5; D is undetermined. This CDR3 has 12 amino acids. The V end lost 2 bases, the J end lost 2 bases, and 4 bases lay between the germline ends. Germline CDR1 is GTSNPN and CDR2 is SVGIG (reference sequence). CDR3 DNA: TGTGCCTGGAGTACTGGCAATCAGCCCCAGCATTTT. This translates into CAWSTGNQPQHF.

This sequence joins TRBV29-1 and TRBJ1-2; possibly TRBD1 for D (5 bases). This CDR3 is 12 amino acids long. The V gene's germline CDR1 is SQVTM and CDR2 ANQGSEA. Deletions cut 4 bases from V and 4 bases from J, with 10 bases between. CDR3 coding DNA: TGCAGCGTTGTAGACAGCGTCTATGGCTACACCTTC. As protein: CSVVDSVYGYTF.

This CDR3 is CASSLRQGSEKLFF. The CDR3 DNA reads as TGTGCCAGCAGCCTTAGACAAGGCAGTGAAAAACTGTTTTTT. This chain links TRBV4-2 with TRBJ1-4; the D is unclear. CDR1 and CDR2 (germline): LGHNA, YNFKEQ. V shed 4 bases and J shed 7 bases, with 13 bases lying between them. This CDR3 spans 14 amino acids.

V is TRBV13 and J is TRBJ2-7; tentative D call: TRBD1 (5 bases). CDR1 and CDR2 from the germline V gene are PRHDT and FYEKMQ (reference sequence). CDR3 size: 13 residues. The ends were cut back, 4 bases at V and 7 bases at J, with 14 bases in the middle. CDR3 bases: TGTGCCAGCAGCTCAAGCCTAGGGGAAGAGCAGTACTTC. Translation gives CASSSSLGEEQYF.

J is TRBJ2-3 and V is TRBV10-3; TRBD1 agrees at 9 bases. CDR1 is ENHRY and CDR2 is SYGVKD in the germline V gene. This CDR3 is 15 amino acids long. Unmatched junction bases numbered 5, after V lost 1 base and J lost 6 bases. The CDR3 here is CAISEYRGLLDTQYF. In nucleotides, the CDR3 is TGTGCCATCAGTGAGTACAGGGGGCTCTTGGATACGCAGTATTTT.

V gene TRBV6-5 combines with J gene TRBJ1-2; a possible D gene is TRBD1 (6 bases). Trimming took off 7 bases at V and 5 bases at J, with 14 bases between the two ends. CDR3 length equals 13 residues. Germline assignment: CDR1 MNHEY and CDR2 SVGAGI. CDR3 nucleotides: TGTGCCAGCACTATGACAGGCCGATATGGCTACACCTTC. This codes for CASTMTGRYGYTF.

The sample holds one count of this clone. The J gene is TRBJ2-3, the V gene TRBV5-5; 12 bases map to TRBD2. The CDR3 loop spans 16 amino acids. The V gene's germline CDR1 is SGHKS and CDR2 YYEKEE (reference sequence). V shed 3 bases and J 1 base; nucleotides not matched to a gene: 3. CDR3 region: CASSSRTSGGTDTQYF. DNA for the CDR3: TGTGCCAGCAGCTCTAGGACTAGCGGGGGCACAGATACGCAGTATTTT.

The rearrangement links TRBV18 to TRBJ1-1; tentative D call: TRBD1 (5 bases). The CDR3 covers 14 residues. Germline V gene data show CDR1 as KGHSH and CDR2 as LQKENI. V was trimmed by 3 bases and J by 8 bases, leaving 16 bases between them. CDR3 protein: CASSPPYRISEAFF. The DNA for the CDR3 is TGTGCCAGCTCACCCCCTTACAGGATATCAGAAGCTTTCTTT.

Regarding this clone: One end of the junction does not line up with germline, which may come from a read error. This chain links TRBV11-1 with TRBJ1-1; TRBD1 might be the D (5 bases). Germline CDR1 is SGHAT and CDR2 is FQDESV (reference sequence). This CDR3 is 14 amino acids long. The CDR3, as DNA: TGTGCCAGCAGCCCCGGAGGGGACCCCCAGTCTTCGGGGTTT. This codes for CASSPGGDPQSSGF.

The chain has TRBV6-5 and TRBJ2-3, with D possibly being TRBD1 (5 bases). The CDR3 covers 15 residues. CDR1 is MNHEY, CDR2 SVGAGI, per germline. The V end was cut by 2 bases, the J end by 0 bases, with 9 bases between. The CDR3 DNA reads as TGTGCCAGCAGTTACAGGGGCGGTAGCACAGATACGCAGTATTTT. This sequence encodes CASSYRGGSTDTQYF.

J is TRBJ2-7 and V is TRBV10-3, with 8 bases aligning to TRBD2. The CDR3 has 14 amino acids. CDR1 and CDR2 (germline): ENHRY, SYGVKD. The V segment lost 8 bases and the J segment 4 bases; nucleotides outside the gene matches: 10. CDR3 DNA sequence: TGTGCCATCTCCCTTAAAGCGGGGGATTACGAGCAGTACTTC. Its protein product is CAISLKAGDYEQYF.

As DNA, the CDR3 is TGTGCCAGCAGGCGAGGCCTAACATACGAGCAGTACTTC. The encoded protein is CASRRGLTYEQYF. The gene calls are TRBV27 and TRBJ2-5; D gene uncertain. The DNA end is a closer match to TRBJ2-7, so the J assignment may be wrong. CDR3 length: 13 amino acids. Germline values: CDR1 MNHEY, CDR2 SMNVEV (reference sequence).

The rearrangement joins TRBV5-6 to TRBJ1-2, with unresolved D. The CDR3 runs 15 residues. The germline V and J ends were trimmed by 1 base and 1 base, with 11 bases remaining between them. The germline gives CDR1 SGHDT, CDR2 YYEEEE. This chain's CDR3 is CASSLRSTGNYGYTF. CDR3 in DNA: TGTGCCAGCAGCTTGAGGAGTACGGGTAACTATGGCTACACCTTC.

The V and J genes are TRBV10-3 and TRBJ1-4; the D is unclear. V was shortened by 3 bases and J by 7 bases, with 6 bases between the two germline ends. The CDR3 contains 12 residues. Germline V gene sequence: CDR1 ENHRY, CDR2 SYGVKD. The CDR3 region has the DNA TGTGCCATCAGTGAAGGGAGTGAAAAACTGTTTTTT. This gives the protein CAISEGSEKLFF.

The V and J genes are TRBV18 and TRBJ2-7; D is possibly TRBD1 (5 bases). V was shortened by 4 bases and J by 5 bases, with 15 bases between the two germline ends. Germline CDR1 is KGHSH and CDR2 is LQKENI. The length of the CDR3 is 14 residues. The CDR3 sequence: CASSRSQGVHEQYF. The CDR3, as DNA: TGTGCCAGCTCACGGTCGCAGGGCGTCCACGAGCAGTACTTC.

The chain couples TRBV7-9 to TRBJ1-1, with no clear D. This CDR3 region has 15 residues. CDR1 SEHNR and CDR2 FQNEAQ come from the germline V gene (reference sequence). The V end lost 5 bases, the J end lost 3 bases, and 16 bases lay between the germline ends. The CDR3 nucleotides read TGTGCCAGCAGCCTCTCCGTATCAGTCTACACTGAAGCTTTCTTT. Amino acids: CASSLSVSVYTEAFF.